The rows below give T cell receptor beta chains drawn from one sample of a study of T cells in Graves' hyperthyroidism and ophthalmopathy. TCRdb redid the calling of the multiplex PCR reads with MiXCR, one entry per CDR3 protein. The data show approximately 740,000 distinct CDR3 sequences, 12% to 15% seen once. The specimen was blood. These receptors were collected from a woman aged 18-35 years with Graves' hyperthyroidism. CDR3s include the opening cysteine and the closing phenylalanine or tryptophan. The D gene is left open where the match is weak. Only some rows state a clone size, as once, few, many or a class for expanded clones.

DNA: TGTGCCAGCAGCCAAGAGGCAGGGGAATCACCCCTCCACTTT
CDR3: CASSQEAGESPLHF
V: TRBV3-1
J: TRBJ1-6
D: NA
size: many

DNA: TGTGCCAGTGGCGACTCGAGCTCTGGAAACACCATATATTTT
CDR3: CASGDSSSGNTIYF
V: TRBV19
J: TRBJ1-3
D: NA
size: NA

DNA: TGTGCCAGCAGACGCGATACAGGCTCTGGGGCCAACGTCCTGACTTTC
CDR3: CASRRDTGSGANVLTF
V: TRBV28
J: TRBJ2-6
D: NA
size: few

DNA: TGTGCCAGCAGTAGAACTAGCGGGAGCCCAACCTACGAGCAGTACTTC
CDR3: CASSRTSGSPTYEQYF
V: TRBV7-9
J: TRBJ2-7
D: TRBD2
size: few

DNA: TGCAGTGCCCCGACTGGCGTGGGTCACGAGCAGTACTTC
CDR3: CSAPTGVGHEQYF
V: TRBV20-1
J: TRBJ2-7
D: NA
size: many

DNA: TGCGCCAGCAGCTTACTAGCGGGCTACTCCTACGAGCAGTACTTC
CDR3: CASSLLAGYSYEQYF
V: TRBV5-1
J: TRBJ2-7
D: TRBD2
size: many

DNA: TGTGCCAGCAGCCAAGACGGCCCCGGGGGAGTACGCGGTACGCAGTATTTT
CDR3: CASSQDGPGGVRGTQYF
V: TRBV3-1
J: TRBJ2-3
D: NA
size: NA

DNA: TGTGCCAGCAGGACCCAGGGACGGCGTCCCATTGGCTACACCTTC
CDR3: CASRTQGRRPIGYTF
V: TRBV6-1
J: TRBJ1-2
D: NA
size: few

DNA: TGTGCCAGCAGCAAAGACAGATATGAGAACACTGAAGCTTTCTTT
CDR3: CASSKDRYENTEAFF
V: TRBV7-9
J: TRBJ1-1
D: NA
size: NA

DNA: TGTGCCTGGAGTCGGGGTTCAACTAATGAAAAACTGTTTTTT
CDR3: CAWSRGSTNEKLFF
V: TRBV30
J: TRBJ1-4
D: NA
size: many

DNA: TGCAGTGCTAGCCCGCGGGGGGGCGGGGGGAGGAAGTACGAGCAGTACTTC
CDR3: CSASPRGGGGRKYEQYF
V: TRBV20-1
J: TRBJ2-7
D: TRBD2
size: many

DNA: TGTGCCAGTAGTAAGAGGGGACAGGGAGAGACCCAGTACTTC
CDR3: CASSKRGQGETQYF
V: TRBV19
J: TRBJ2-5
D: TRBD1
size: few

DNA: TGTGCCAGCAGCTTACTAGCGGGAGGGAGGCTGGGTGAGCAGTACTTC
CDR3: CASSLLAGGRLGEQYF
V: TRBV7-9
J: TRBJ2-7
D: TRBD2
size: many

DNA: TGTGCCAGTAGTATAGCGGCTAGCGGGAGGGTCGAGCAGTTCTTC
CDR3: CASSIAASGRVEQFF
V: TRBV19
J: TRBJ2-1
D: TRBD2
size: few

DNA: TGTGCCAGCAGCCGACTAGGCAGCTCCTACAATGAGCAGTTCTTC
CDR3: CASSRLGSSYNEQFF
V: TRBV7-8
J: TRBJ2-1
D: NA
size: many

DNA: TGTGCCAGCCGCAGGAGGGGCAAAGAGACCCAGTACTTC
CDR3: CASRRRGKETQYF
V: TRBV11-1
J: TRBJ2-5
D: NA
size: many

DNA: TGTGCCAGCTCACCACGGACAGGGGACTACGAGCAGTACTTC
CDR3: CASSPRTGDYEQYF
V: TRBV18
J: TRBJ2-7
D: TRBD1
size: many

DNA: TGCGCCAGCAGCTGGTCTGGCACAGATACGCAGTATTTT
CDR3: CASSWSGTDTQYF
V: TRBV5-1
J: TRBJ2-3
D: NA
size: many

DNA: TGTGCCAGCAGCCAAGACTCGACTAGCGGGAGGACAGATACGCAGTATTTT
CDR3: CASSQDSTSGRTDTQYF
V: TRBV4-2
J: TRBJ2-3
D: TRBD2
size: many

DNA: TGTGCCAGCTCACCGGCTAGCGGGACCTTCCAAGAGACCCAGTACTTC
CDR3: CASSPASGTFQETQYF
V: TRBV18
J: TRBJ2-5
D: TRBD2
size: many

DNA: TGTGCCAGCTCCTACAGTCCCAGCTCCTACAATGAGCAGTACTTC
CDR3: CASSYSPSSYNEQYF
V: TRBV11-3
J: TRBJ2-7
D: NA
size: few

DNA: TGTGCCAGCAGTTACGAGGGGAGAGGCTATGGCTACACCTTC
CDR3: CASSYEGRGYGYTF
V: TRBV6-5
J: TRBJ1-2
D: NA
size: few

DNA: TGTGCCAGCAGCCCGACTAGCGGGAGGGCCGGTATTGAGCAGTTCTTC
CDR3: CASSPTSGRAGIEQFF
V: TRBV11-2
J: TRBJ2-1
D: TRBD2
size: NA

DNA: TGCGCCAGCATCCGAGCGGGAGAGAGCACAGATACGCAGTATTTT
CDR3: CASIRAGESTDTQYF
V: TRBV4-3
J: TRBJ2-3
D: TRBD2
size: few

DNA: TGTGCCAGCAGCTTAGGTCTCAACCCGTACCAAGAGACCCAGTACTTC
CDR3: CASSLGLNPYQETQYF
V: TRBV7-3
J: TRBJ2-5
D: NA
size: NA

DNA: TGTGCCAGCCGCTCGACAGGGCCCTCGAACACCGGGGAGCTGTTTTTT
CDR3: CASRSTGPSNTGELFF
V: TRBV28
J: TRBJ2-2
D: TRBD1
size: NA

DNA: TGTGCCAGCAGCCGCCTGGGACAGGGAATTGTCAATCAGCCCCAGCATTTT
CDR3: CASSRLGQGIVNQPQHF
V: TRBV6-2/TRBV6-3
J: TRBJ1-5
D: TRBD1
size: many

DNA: TGCGCCAGCAGCCACTCTTCCGGGACAGGTGGGGCTGAAGCTTTCTTT
CDR3: CASSHSSGTGGAEAFF
V: TRBV4-1
J: TRBJ1-1
D: TRBD1
size: many

DNA: TGTGCCAGCAGTTTTCTCGGCCCCCAAGAGACCCAGTACTTC
CDR3: CASSFLGPQETQYF
V: TRBV27
J: TRBJ2-5
D: NA
size: NA

DNA: TGTGCCAGTAGTAGAGGACAGGGGGCGAAGGAAGAGACCCAGTACTTC
CDR3: CASSRGQGAKEETQYF
V: TRBV19
J: TRBJ2-5
D: TRBD1
size: few

DNA: TGTGCCAGCAGTTACTCAGGGGTCGGAAACATTCAGTACTTC
CDR3: CASSYSGVGNIQYF
V: TRBV6-2/TRBV6-3
J: TRBJ2-4
D: NA
size: NA

DNA: TGTGCCAGCAGTCCCAAACTTTCCTCTGGAAACACCATATATTTT
CDR3: CASSPKLSSGNTIYF
V: TRBV6-1
J: TRBJ1-3
D: NA
size: NA

DNA: TGTGCCAGCAGCCCGAGCAGACTAGGCAAAAACATTCAGTACTTC
CDR3: CASSPSRLGKNIQYF
V: TRBV28
J: TRBJ2-4
D: NA
size: many

DNA: TGTGCCAGCAGCGTGGCTGAGGGGGTCGAGCAGTACTTC
CDR3: CASSVAEGVEQYF
V: TRBV9
J: TRBJ2-7
D: NA
size: NA

DNA: TGTGCCAGCAGTTTGGGGACAGATGATCAGCCCCAGCATTTT
CDR3: CASSLGTDDQPQHF
V: TRBV12-3/TRBV12-4
J: TRBJ1-5
D: TRBD1
size: many

DNA: TGCGCCAGCAGCCACGGACAGGGTATTACAGATACGCAGTATTTT
CDR3: CASSHGQGITDTQYF
V: TRBV5-1
J: TRBJ2-3
D: TRBD1
size: once

DNA: TGCAGTGCTACAATCGGCCCAGGCTCCTACAATGAGCAGTTCTTC
CDR3: CSATIGPGSYNEQFF
V: TRBV20-1
J: TRBJ2-1
D: NA
size: many

DNA: TGTGCCACCAGTGTCGGGGGGTCCTCCTACAATGAGCAGTTCTTC
CDR3: CATSVGGSSYNEQFF
V: TRBV24-1
J: TRBJ2-1
D: TRBD2
size: NA

DNA: TGTGCCACCAGCAGAGGAACTCATAATGAAAAACTGTTTTTT
CDR3: CATSRGTHNEKLFF
V: TRBV15
J: TRBJ1-4
D: NA
size: NA

DNA: TGTGCCAGCAGTTTATTGGCCTCACGCAAGAACACTGAAGCTTTCTTT
CDR3: CASSLLASRKNTEAFF
V: TRBV28
J: TRBJ1-1
D: NA
size: many

DNA: TGTGCCAGCAGTTGGGGCCTCACCGGGGAGCTGTTTTTT
CDR3: CASSWGLTGELFF
V: TRBV28
J: TRBJ2-2
D: NA
size: NA

DNA: TGTGCCAGCAGTCCCCGCCCCGGGCCGGGCGGTAATTCACCCCTCCACTTT
CDR3: CASSPRPGPGGNSPLHF
V: TRBV6-1
J: TRBJ1-6
D: NA
size: NA

DNA: TGCAGCGTTGATTTGGACAGGGGAGGTGGCTACACCTTC
CDR3: CSVDLDRGGGYTF
V: TRBV29-1
J: TRBJ1-2
D: TRBD1
size: NA

DNA: TGTGCCAGCAGCTTAGAACGGGACGAGCAGTACTTC
CDR3: CASSLERDEQYF
V: TRBV13
J: TRBJ2-7
D: NA
size: few

DNA: TGCAGTGCTAGCTATACCCCCGGGTGGGAGACCCAGTACTTC
CDR3: CSASYTPGWETQYF
V: TRBV20-1
J: TRBJ2-5
D: NA
size: few

DNA: TGTGCCAGTAGTAGAAGGGACGGCGCCTACGAGCAGTACTTC
CDR3: CASSRRDGAYEQYF
V: TRBV19
J: TRBJ2-7
D: NA
size: NA

DNA: TGTGCCAGCAGAACAACGGGAGGTTGGATTGAGCAGTTCTTC
CDR3: CASRTTGGWIEQFF
V: TRBV2
J: TRBJ2-1
D: TRBD2
size: many

DNA: TGTGCCAGCAGTTACTCGAAGGGCAGGGACGCTGAAGCTTTCTTT
CDR3: CASSYSKGRDAEAFF
V: TRBV6-2/TRBV6-3
J: TRBJ1-1
D: NA
size: many

DNA: NA
CDR3: CASTTVAARTGELFF
V: TRBV7-6
J: TRBJ2-2
D: NA
size: NA

DNA: TGTGCCAGCAGCCCACAGGGGGGACGATATAATGAGCAGTTCTTC
CDR3: CASSPQGGRYNEQFF
V: TRBV7-9
J: TRBJ2-1
D: TRBD1
size: many

DNA: TGCAGTGCTAGACCTACCCATCGGGCGCCAGATACGCAGTATTTT
CDR3: CSARPTHRAPDTQYF
V: TRBV20-1
J: TRBJ2-3
D: NA
size: many